Listed here are 13 T cell receptor beta chains from one sample, sequenced in a study of CD8 T cells in Susac syndrome. Reverse transcription of about 0.5 to 1 ug RNA was carried out with random hexamers. A single record per CDR3 protein comes from TCRdb applying MiXCR to the immunoSEQ multiplex PCR reads. The sample shows roughly 180,000 distinct CDR3 sequences, more than 90% of them seen only once. The specimen sequenced was CD4+ T cells from PBMCs. These receptors all stem from a human donor in good health.

This clonotype was seen a single time. This chain links TRBV14 with TRBJ2-7; unclear D gene. This CDR3 has 13 amino acids. CDR1 and CDR2 from the germline V gene are SGHDN and FVKESK. Trimming left V 3 bases short and J 2 bases short, with 8 bases between. CDR3: CASSQVMTYEQYF. DNA for the CDR3: TGTGCCAGCAGCCAGGTCATGACCTACGAGCAGTACTTC.

The genes are TRBV29-1 and TRBJ2-1; weak D call: TRBD2 (6 bases). Trimming left V 7 bases short and J 6 bases short, with 13 bases between. This CDR3 contains 12 residues. The germline V gene has CDR1 SQVTM and CDR2 ANQGSEA. DNA for the CDR3: TGCAGCGGGGAGGTTGCCGGCAATGAGCAGTTCTTC. It yields the protein CSGEVAGNEQFF.

The CDR3 bases are TGTGCCAGCAGTTACATAGAAGCTTTCTTT. Translating gives CASSYIEAFF. The V call is TRBV6-6, the J call TRBJ1-1, with unresolved D. V lost 2 bases and J lost 8, with 3 bases in between. Germline loops: CDR1 MNHNY, CDR2 SVGAGI (reference sequence). The CDR3 contains 10 residues.

The chain carries TRBV2 and TRBJ1-6, with D unresolved. Trimming cost V 0 bases and J 5 bases, with 8 bases left between them. CDR1 SNHLY and CDR2 FYNNEI come from the germline V gene. The CDR3 is 15 residues long. Written as DNA, the CDR3 is TGTGCCAGCAGTGAAGCGGCGAAGGATAATTCACCCCTCCACTTT. Protein: CASSEAAKDNSPLHF. The whole variable domain, remainder taken from reference TRBV2 and TRBJ1-6, is EPEVTQTPSHQVTQMGQEVILRCVPISNHLYFYWYRQILGQKVEFLVSFYNNEISEKSEIFDDQFSVERPDGSNFTLKIRSTKLEDSAMYFCASSEAAKDNSPLHFGNGTRLTVT.

J is TRBJ2-1 and V is TRBV29-1; 9 bases map to TRBD1. The CDR3 runs to 14 residues. J was trimmed by 6 bases and V by 7 bases; bases with no gene match: 10. Germline V gene lookup returns CDR1 SQVTM and CDR2 ANQGSEA. As DNA, the CDR3 is TGCAGCGCTCACCGCTCGACAGGGGGCAATGAGCAGTTCTTC. Protein sequence: CSAHRSTGGNEQFF.

This clonotype came up once. The chain joins TRBV28 to TRBJ2-3; D remains ambiguous. Deletions cut 3 bases from V and 7 bases from J, with 8 bases between. This CDR3 region has 12 residues. Germline values: CDR1 MDHEN, CDR2 SYDVKM. CDR3 coding DNA: TGTGCCAGCAGTTTGGCCTACCATACGCAGTATTTT. It is translated as CASSLAYHTQYF.

This chain links TRBV20-1 with TRBJ1-5; D is unclear. V gave up 1 base and J gave up 0 bases, with 4 bases separating them. Germline V gene sequence: CDR1 DFQATT, CDR2 SNEGSKA (reference sequence). This CDR3 spans 13 amino acids. CDR3 bases: TGCAGTGCTAGAGTCGATAGCAATCAGCCCCAGCATTTT. Its protein product is CSARVDSNQPQHF.

This clonotype came up once. The V call is TRBV20-1, the J call TRBJ2-7; D is unresolved. This CDR3 is built from 12 residues. Trimming removed 5 bases from V and 5 bases from J, with 13 bases in between. CDR1 DFQATT and CDR2 SNEGSKA come from the germline V gene (reference sequence). The CDR3 DNA is TGCAGTGCTGAACGGGCCGGCGACGAGCAGTACTTC. This encodes CSAERAGDEQYF.

The CDR3, as DNA: TGTGCCAGCAGTTCCACCGGGACAGGGATCGACGAGCAGTACTTC. Its protein product is CASSSTGTGIDEQYF. V is TRBV12-3 or TRBV12-4 and J is TRBJ2-7, with TRBD1 identical over 9 bases. Trimming cost V 4 bases and J 5 bases; bases outside gene matches: 9. CDR3 size: 15 residues.

The chain uses TRBV14 and TRBJ1-2, with D uncertain. This CDR3 is 13 amino acids long. Germline lookup yields CDR1 SGHDN and CDR2 FVKESK. V was pared by 0 bases and J by 5 bases, with 7 bases between. The CDR3 DNA reads as TGTGCCAGCAGCCAAGAGGACCGGTATGGCTACACCTTC. Protein sequence: CASSQEDRYGYTF.

This CDR3 reads CASSQRRDQSSYEQYF. DNA for the CDR3: TGCGCCAGCAGTCAACGACGGGACCAGAGCTCCTACGAGCAGTACTTC. The chain employs TRBV23-1 and TRBJ2-7; D could derive from TRBD1 or TRBD2 (5 bases each). TRBV23-1 is treated as an ORF (open reading frame) with a function not yet certain. This CDR3 region has 16 residues. V was trimmed by 2 bases and J by 0 bases, leaving 14 bases between them.

The rearrangement uses TRBV9 and TRBJ1-6; D possibly corresponds to TRBD1 (6 bases). The CDR3 runs to 15 residues. In germline, CDR1 is SGDLS, CDR2 YYNGEE. V lost 0 bases and J lost 8, with 12 bases in between. CDR3 residues: CASSVEGGRDSPLHF. In nucleotides, the CDR3 is TGTGCCAGCAGCGTAGAGGGGGGTCGTGATTCACCCCTCCACTTT. The full variable domain, completed using reference TRBV9 and TRBJ1-6, is DSGVTQTPKHLITATGQRVTLRCSPRSGDLSVYWYQQSLDQGLQFLIQYYNGEERAKGNILERFSAQQFPDLHSELNLSSLELGDSALYFCASSVEGGRDSPLHFGNGTRLTVT.

This CDR3 is CASSAALDRVRSPLHF. CDR3 DNA: TGTGCCAGCAGCGCCGCCCTAGACAGGGTCCGTTCACCCCTCCACTTT. V gene TRBV9 combines with J gene TRBJ1-6; TRBD1 matches 7 bases. Germline assignment: CDR1 SGDLS and CDR2 YYNGEE. The CDR3 covers 16 residues. J gave up 9 bases and V 3 bases, and 12 bases lay outside the gene matches.